What follows describes a single T cell receptor beta chain. This specimen comes from a study of T cell changes during pregnancy in multiple sclerosis. The germline CDR1 and CDR2 sequences are LNHDA and SQIVND (reference sequence). This CDR3 contains 16 residues. The germline V and J ends were trimmed by 4 bases and 5 bases, with 20 bases remaining between them. Produced via immunoSEQ multiplex PCR; TCRdb's table is partial and in-frame only. The table lists about 17,000 clones, about 84% of them singletons, with 8.5% to 10% in the top ten. The receptor was derived from a female donor with multiple sclerosis, enrolled in a pregnancy study. The material sequenced was CD8+ T cells from peripheral blood mononuclear cells, taken after pregnancy. This chain links TRBV19 with TRBJ2-5; TRBD2 is a possible D gene (6 bases). The CDR3: CASSTVWGEWGETQYF. The CDR3 DNA reads as TGTGCCAGTAGTACGGTGTGGGGGGAGTGGGGTGAGACCCAGTACTTC.